These T cell receptor beta chains were read from a single sample in a study of CD8 T cells in Susac syndrome. Using its own MiXCR run on the immunoSEQ multiplex PCR reads, TCRdb lists one record per CDR3 protein. The sample lists 69,000 or so distinct CDR3 sequences; roughly 94% were seen once. Sequencing was performed on CD8+ T cells from PBMCs. The receptors stem from a human donor with multiple sclerosis. The CDR3 runs from the conserved cysteine through the conserved F or W. The D gene is left open where the match is weak. The size field is filled for only some rows; it gives once, few, many or a size class.

D gene	clone size	V gene	J gene	CDR3 protein	CDR3 DNA
TRBD1	.	TRBV5-6	TRBJ2-7	CASSWGTGVGHEQYF	TGTGCCAGCAGCTGGGGGACAGGGGTGGGCCACGAGCAGTACTTC
TRBD2	.	TRBV9	TRBJ2-3	CASSVAGGSTDTQYF	TGTGCCAGCAGCGTAGCGGGGGGTAGCACAGATACGCAGTATTTT
.	.	TRBV28	TRBJ1-5	CASTSGGGNQPQHF	TGTGCCAGCACTTCTGGAGGGGGCAATCAGCCCCAGCATTTT
TRBD1	.	TRBV6-5	TRBJ1-5	CASSEQGYGQPQHF	TGTGCCAGCAGCGAACAGGGGTACGGTCAGCCCCAGCATTTT
.	.	TRBV30	TRBJ2-2	CAWTRGNTGELFF	TGTGCCTGGACGCGGGGGAACACCGGGGAGCTGTTTTTT
.	.	TRBV15	TRBJ2-5	CATTPVRAPQETQYF	TGTGCCACCACGCCCGTGAGAGCCCCTCAAGAGACCCAGTACTTC
.	.	TRBV28	TRBJ2-7	CASSLGAGGYEQYF	TGTGCCAGCAGCTTAGGCGCTGGGGGCTACGAGCAGTACTTC
.	.	TRBV7-9	TRBJ2-7	CASSLGGVYEQYF	TGTGCCAGCAGCTTAGGGGGGGTCTACGAGCAGTACTTC
TRBD1	.	TRBV3-1	TRBJ2-5	CASSQGTGGRETQYF	TGTGCCAGCAGCCAAGGGACAGGGGGCAGGGAGACCCAGTACTTC
TRBD2	.	TRBV20-1	TRBJ2-7	CSARDLAGVNEQYF	TGCAGTGCTAGAGATCTAGCGGGGGTTAACGAGCAGTACTTC
.	.	TRBV7-9	TRBJ2-5	CASSFEEETQYF	TGTGCCAGCAGCTTTGAAGAAGAGACCCAGTACTTC
TRBD1	.	TRBV3-1	TRBJ2-5	CASSQDRGRETQYF	TGTGCCAGCAGCCAAGACAGGGGGCGAGAGACCCAGTACTTC
.	.	TRBV29-1	TRBJ2-5	CSVESGFRGRETQYF	TGCAGCGTTGAATCTGGGTTCAGGGGTAGAGAGACCCAGTACTTC
TRBD1	.	TRBV5-6	TRBJ1-1	CASSGLTGGPEAFF	TGTGCCAGCAGCGGACTGACAGGGGGCCCTGAAGCTTTCTTT
.	.	TRBV29-1	TRBJ2-3	CSVEARRDSTDTQYF	TGCAGCGTTGAAGCACGGCGGGATAGCACAGATACGCAGTATTTT
TRBD1	.	TRBV6-6	TRBJ1-2	CASSYGQGDVGGYTF	TGTGCCAGCAGTTACGGACAGGGGGACGTCGGAGGCTACACCTTC
TRBD1	.	TRBV19	TRBJ1-1	CASGGRQGNTEAFF	TGTGCCAGTGGGGGCCGACAGGGGAACACTGAAGCTTTCTTT
TRBD1	.	TRBV20-1	TRBJ2-1	CSAPGQGFVEQFF	TGCAGTGCTCCGGGACAGGGTTTTGTTGAGCAGTTCTTC
TRBD1	.	TRBV13	TRBJ1-5	CASSLQGVGQPQHF	TGTGCCAGCAGCTTACAGGGGGTAGGACAGCCCCAGCATTTT
TRBD1	.	TRBV15	TRBJ2-7	CATSSSGQGSEQYF	TGTGCCACCAGCAGCTCGGGACAGGGTTCCGAGCAGTACTTC
.	once	TRBV7-9	TRBJ2-3	CASWLADTQYF	TGTGCCAGCTGGTTGGCAGATACGCAGTATTTT
TRBD2	.	TRBV12-3/TRBV12-4	TRBJ2-1	CASSSTSASSYNEQFF	TGTGCCAGCAGTTCCACTAGCGCCAGCTCCTACAATGAGCAGTTCTTC
TRBD1	.	TRBV2	TRBJ2-2	CASTGTGGTGELFF	TGTGCCAGCACCGGGACAGGGGGAACCGGGGAGCTGTTTTTT
TRBD2	once	TRBV13	TRBJ2-5	CASSHGTSGHEETQYF	TGTGCCAGCAGTCATGGGACTAGCGGGCATGAAGAGACCCAGTACTTC
TRBD1	.	TRBV5-1	TRBJ1-1	CASSLRTGWNTEAFF	TGCGCCAGCAGCTTACGGACAGGATGGAACACTGAAGCTTTCTTT
.	.	TRBV29-1	TRBJ2-6	CSVEGDTSGANVLTF	TGCAGCGTTGAAGGTGACACCTCTGGGGCCAACGTCCTGACTTTC
TRBD1	.	TRBV28	TRBJ2-7	CASSLSLDRTYYEQYF	TGTGCCAGCAGTTTATCCCTGGACAGGACCTACTACGAGCAGTACTTC
.	.	TRBV28	TRBJ1-1	CASSPLLEDTEAFF	TGTGCCAGCAGCCCTCTCCTTGAGGACACTGAAGCTTTCTTT
.	.	TRBV25-1	TRBJ1-1	CASSEGNGAANTEAFF	TGTGCCAGCAGTGAGGGAAATGGGGCCGCGAACACTGAAGCTTTCTTT
TRBD1	.	TRBV27	TRBJ1-2	CASKPTGSDYGYTF	TGTGCCAGCAAACCGACAGGGAGTGACTATGGCTACACCTTC
.	.	TRBV28	TRBJ2-2	CASSFGSHTGELFF	TGTGCCAGCAGTTTTGGGTCACACACCGGGGAGCTGTTTTTT
.	.	TRBV9	TRBJ1-2	CASSVAGANYGYTF	TGTGCCAGCAGCGTAGCAGGAGCTAACTATGGCTACACCTTC
.	.	TRBV24-1	TRBJ2-2	CATSDLGAGNTGELFF	TGTGCCACCAGTGACCTTGGGGCAGGGAACACCGGGGAGCTGTTTTTT
.	.	TRBV6-2/TRBV6-3	TRBJ2-1	CATNPGDPSYNEQFF	TGTGCCACAAATCCAGGGGACCCCTCCTACAATGAGCAGTTCTTC
TRBD1	.	TRBV4-1	TRBJ2-7	CASSQPGQTYEQYF	TGCGCCAGCAGCCAGCCGGGACAGACCTACGAGCAGTACTTC
.	.	TRBV24-1	TRBJ2-5	CATSVVAGSETQYF	TGTGCCACCAGTGTAGTGGCAGGGTCGGAGACCCAGTACTTC
.	.	TRBV27	TRBJ1-2	CASSLSGEGYGYTF	TGTGCCAGCAGTTTATCCGGCGAGGGCTATGGCTACACCTTC
.	.	TRBV9	TRBJ1-1	CASSVGRRGTEAFF	TGTGCCAGCAGCGTAGGTCGGCGGGGCACTGAAGCTTTCTTT
TRBD1	.	TRBV27	TRBJ2-5	CASSSLTGTLQETQYF	TGTGCCAGCAGTTCCCTGACAGGGACCCTCCAAGAGACCCAGTACTTC
.	.	TRBV5-4	TRBJ2-7	CASSLAGSFGEQYF	TGTGCCAGCAGCTTGGCAGGGAGTTTTGGCGAGCAGTACTTC
.	.	TRBV20-1	TRBJ2-2	CSARGERVEGELFF	TGCAGTGCTAGAGGGGAGAGGGTCGAGGGGGAGCTGTTTTTT
.	.	TRBV19	TRBJ2-1	CASSTYETGLNEQFF	TGTGCCAGTAGTACGTACGAGACAGGTCTCAATGAGCAGTTCTTC
.	.	TRBV12-3/TRBV12-4	TRBJ2-5	CASSWPEGETQYF	TGTGCCAGCAGTTGGCCCGAGGGGGAGACCCAGTACTTC
TRBD1	.	TRBV9	TRBJ2-7	CASSVGGTGVYEQYF	TGTGCCAGCAGCGTCGGGGGGACAGGGGTATACGAGCAGTACTTC
TRBD2	.	TRBV10-3	TRBJ2-1	CAISEKTSGDYNEQFF	TGTGCCATCAGTGAGAAGACTAGCGGGGACTACAATGAGCAGTTCTTC
TRBD2	.	TRBV5-1	TRBJ2-3	CASSLSEWEGLTDTQYF	TGCGCCAGCAGCTTGAGTGAGTGGGAGGGACTCACAGATACGCAGTATTTT
TRBD2	.	TRBV9	TRBJ2-7	CASSVVAGGPTYEQYF	TGTGCCAGCAGCGTAGTGGCGGGAGGGCCTACGTACGAGCAGTACTTC
TRBD1	.	TRBV30	TRBJ1-5	CAWSEQGGQPQHF	TGTGCCTGGAGTGAACAGGGGGGACAGCCCCAGCATTTT
.	.	TRBV7-9	TRBJ2-6	CASSPPSGPGANVLTF	TGTGCCAGCAGCCCTCCGTCGGGCCCTGGGGCCAACGTCCTGACTTTC
.	.	TRBV12-3/TRBV12-4	TRBJ2-7	CASSFPGNEQYF	TGTGCCAGCAGTTTCCCAGGAAACGAGCAGTACTTC
.	.	TRBV9	TRBJ1-2	CASSVSGTNYGYTF	TGTGCCAGCAGCGTATCGGGGACTAACTATGGCTACACCTTC
TRBD2	.	TRBV3-1	TRBJ2-5	CASSQDPREQETQYF	TGTGCCAGCAGCCAAGATCCGCGGGAGCAAGAGACCCAGTACTTC
.	once	TRBV10-3	TRBJ2-5	CAIQDQETQYF	TGTGCCATCCAGGACCAAGAGACCCAGTACTTC
.	.	TRBV27	TRBJ2-7	CASSTQSIAYEQYF	TGTGCCAGCAGTACACAGTCCATCGCCTACGAGCAGTACTTC
.	once	TRBV15	TRBJ2-7	CATSRELGPYEQYF	TGTGCCACCAGCAGAGAACTTGGACCGTACGAGCAGTACTTC